Shown below are 22 T cell receptor beta chains from a single sample sequenced in a study of T cells in Graves' hyperthyroidism and ophthalmopathy (dated by TCRdb to between 2018 and 2021). To prepare the library, multiplex PCR was applied. Instrument on record: Illumina HiSeq 2000. TCR beta CDR3 regions were amplified from RNA transcripts. For the first round of RT-PCR on the TCR CDR3, the HTBI primer set was used together with the Qiagen OneStep RT-PCR kit. TCRdb's own reprocessing of the public reads used fastp at Q25 and MiXCR and kept productive beta chains. Rows with one shared CDR3 protein collapse into an entry with the most common genes and DNA. This sample has nearly 600,000 distinct CDR3 sequences in its table, and approximately 14% of those were observed once. Of the sample, around 7% falls within the top ten clones. Input material: blood. The origin of the receptors is a woman aged 18-29 years with Graves' ophthalmopathy.

The table lists this clonotype with a few counts. This chain connects TRBV9 to TRBJ2-7; a possible D gene is TRBD2 (5 bases). The germline gives CDR1 SGDLS, CDR2 YYNGEE. Trimming removed 4 bases from V and 0 bases from J, with 17 bases in between. The CDR3 consists of 16 residues. The CDR3 DNA reads TGTGCCAGCAGCCCTCATGAAAGGACTTTCTCCTACGAGCAGTACTTC. Residues: CASSPHERTFSYEQYF.

This chain joins TRBV28 and TRBJ2-1; D possibly corresponds to TRBD2 (7 bases). The CDR3 sequence is 15 residues long. Germline CDR1 MDHEN, CDR2 SYDVKM. V lost 7 bases and J 2 bases, leaving 15 bases between the germline ends. The CDR3, as DNA: TGTGCCAGCACCCGAGGGGGGGCAACCTACAATGAGCAGTTCTTC. Translated, it gives CASTRGGATYNEQFF. The whole variable domain, remainder taken from reference TRBV28 and TRBJ2-1, is DVKVTQSSRYLVKRTGEKVFLECVQDMDHENMFWYRQDPGLGLRLIYFSYDVKMKEKGDIPEGYSVSREKKERFSLILESASTNQTSMYLCASTRGGATYNEQFFGPGTRLTVL.

The V call is TRBV14, the J call TRBJ1-5; the D gene is possibly TRBD1 (6 bases). Per germline, CDR1 SGHDN and CDR2 FVKESK. This CDR3 spans 16 amino acids. V was trimmed by 4 bases and J by 1 base, leaving 14 bases between them. CDR3 nucleotides: TGTGCCAGCAGCCGGGGGCCGGGAAGGAGCAATCAGCCCCAGCATTTT. Translation gives CASSRGPGRSNQPQHF.

On this clonotype itself: A much larger clone sits a single nucleotide away, making a read error possible. The J gene is TRBJ2-5, the V gene TRBV20-1, with D possibly matching TRBD2 (6 bases). The CDR3 has 15 amino acids. V gave up 5 bases and J gave up 2 bases, with 18 bases separating them. Looked up from germline, CDR1 is DFQATT and CDR2 is SNEGSKA (reference sequence). The CDR3 sequence is CSALDPDSGQETQYF. CDR3 nucleotides: TGCAGTGCTCTTGACCCGGATAGCGGACAAGAGACCCAGTACTTC.

CDR3 protein: CASSKSAAGNTEAFF. The CDR3 region has the DNA TGTGCCAGCAGTAAATCGGCGGCAGGGAACACTGAAGCTTTCTTT. V usage is TRBV6-1 and J usage is TRBJ1-1, with D hard to call. Per the germline V gene, CDR1 is MNHNS and CDR2 is SASEGT. The CDR3 has 15 residues. Trimming took off 5 bases at V and 1 base at J, with 14 bases between the two ends.

The chain joins TRBV14 to TRBJ2-1; D call uncertain. This CDR3 has 16 amino acids. V was trimmed by 0 bases and J by 0 bases, leaving 9 bases between them. Germline values: CDR1 SGHDN, CDR2 FVKESK. The chain's CDR3 is CASSQDTGSSYNEQFF. The DNA of the CDR3 is TGTGCCAGCAGCCAAGATACCGGAAGCTCCTACAATGAGCAGTTCTTC.

This clonotype has only a few counts. This rearrangement joins TRBV30 to TRBJ2-1; weak D call: TRBD2 (6 bases). From germline, CDR1 is GTSNPN and CDR2 SVGIG (reference sequence). The CDR3 is made up of 12 amino acids. Trimming took 3 bases from V and 10 from J, leaving 13 bases between them. For the CDR3, the DNA is TGTGCCTGGAGCCCCGGGGGAAGGGAGCAGTTCTTC. Amino acid sequence: CAWSPGGREQFF.

This clonotype was detected many times. The chain is built from TRBV29-1 and TRBJ2-7, with D perhaps TRBD1 (6 bases). Germline loops: CDR1 SQVTM, CDR2 ANQGSEA. V was pared by 4 bases and J by 4 bases, with 17 bases between. The CDR3 is 14 residues long. The CDR3 DNA sequence: TGCAGCGTTGCCCCACAGGGTGGGGGTTACGAGCAGTACTTC. Amino acids: CSVAPQGGGYEQYF.

J is TRBJ2-1 and V is TRBV30, with D perhaps TRBD1 (5 bases). Trimming pared 2 bases from V and 3 bases from J, leaving 8 bases between. The germline CDR1 and CDR2 sequences are GTSNPN and SVGIG (reference sequence). CDR3 length equals 13 residues. The CDR3 loop reads CAWSLRGYNEQFF. In DNA, the CDR3 is TGTGCCTGGAGTTTAAGGGGCTACAATGAGCAGTTCTTC.

This clonotype appeared many times. This chain joins TRBV11-2 and TRBJ2-1; 9 nucleotides match TRBD1. CDR1 and CDR2 (germline): SGHAT, FQNNGV. The ends lost 4 bases at V and 2 bases at J; junction bases unmatched: 6. CDR3 size: 16 residues. CDR3 nucleotides: TGTGCCAGCAGCTCCCCCGGGACAGGGCCCTACAATGAGCAGTTCTTC. It yields the protein CASSSPGTGPYNEQFF.

The chain joins TRBV20-1 to TRBJ2-1, with TRBD2 matching over 13 bases. The ends lost 8 bases at V and 9 bases at J; junction bases unmatched: 10. Looked up from germline, CDR1 is DFQATT and CDR2 is SNEGSKA (reference sequence). CDR3 length: 14 residues. The CDR3 here is CSTPGLAGVGEQFF. As DNA, the CDR3 is TGCAGTACCCCAGGACTAGCGGGAGTAGGTGAGCAGTTCTTC.

This clonotype appeared many times. The rearrangement uses TRBV11-1 and TRBJ2-7; D is uncertain. Between the trimmed V and J ends, which lost 5 bases and 3 bases, there was a span of 8 bases. Germline loops: CDR1 SGHAT, CDR2 FQDESV (reference sequence). This CDR3 is built from 12 residues. The CDR3 reads CASSGWDYEQYF. The CDR3 coding sequence is TGTGCCAGCAGCGGCTGGGACTACGAGCAGTACTTC.

This clonotype showed up many times. V usage is TRBV27 and J usage is TRBJ2-7, with 9 bases that match TRBD2. CDR1 is MNHEY, CDR2 SMNVEV, per germline (reference sequence). This CDR3 comprises 15 residues. The trim removed 2 bases at V and 4 bases at J, leaving 6 bases unmatched. The CDR3 nucleotides are TGTGCCAGCAGTTTAGCGGGAGGGCCGGGATACGAGCAGTACTTC. Its translation is CASSLAGGPGYEQYF.

The table lists this clonotype with many counts. The chain links TRBV5-1 to TRBJ1-1; D is ambiguous. Germline V lookup: CDR1 SGHRS, CDR2 YFSETQ. V dropped 2 bases and J dropped 3 bases, with 11 bases sitting between them. The CDR3 has 14 amino acids. CDR3 nucleotides: TGCGCCAGCAGCTTCGGCAGCGAGGACACTGAAGCTTTCTTT. As protein: CASSFGSEDTEAFF.

The chain uses TRBV7-6 and TRBJ2-7, with D perhaps TRBD1 or TRBD2 (5 bases each). The CDR3 has 20 residues. Trimming left V 1 base short and J 2 bases short, with 27 bases between. Per the germline V gene, CDR1 is SGHVS and CDR2 is FNYEAQ. The CDR3 nucleotides read TGTGCCAGCAGCTTAGTGGATAGGTCCGCCTTAGAGAAGGGACCCTACGAGCAGTACTTC. This gives the protein CASSLVDRSALEKGPYEQYF.

The rearrangement uses TRBV2 and TRBJ2-7; 7 bases agree with TRBD1. The CDR3 totals 16 residues. V lost 6 bases to trimming and J lost 0 bases; unmatched junction nucleotides: 11. The germline CDR1 and CDR2 sequences are SNHLY and FYNNEI. CDR3 DNA sequence: TGTGCCAGCAGCTTACGGGACAGTAGAAGCTCCTACGAGCAGTACTTC. It is translated as CASSLRDSRSSYEQYF.

The chain couples TRBV7-9 to TRBJ1-4; D is unresolved. Germline CDR1 reads SEHNR; CDR2 reads FQNEAQ (reference sequence). Deletions cut 3 bases from V and 8 bases from J, with 7 bases between. The CDR3 sequence is 12 residues long. This chain's CDR3 is CASSLIGEKLFF. The CDR3 coding sequence is TGTGCCAGCAGCTTGATTGGGGAAAAACTGTTTTTT.

The sample holds many counts of this clonotype. The rearrangement joins TRBV2 to TRBJ2-3; D not certain. The CDR3 runs to 13 residues. CDR1 SNHLY and CDR2 FYNNEI come from the germline V gene. The V end was cut by 4 bases, the J end by 6 bases, with 11 bases between. CDR3 sequence: CASSGLPLDTQYF. Written as DNA, the CDR3 is TGTGCCAGCAGTGGGCTACCGCTGGATACGCAGTATTTT.

This clonotype was seen at least ten times. The CDR3 DNA sequence: TGTGCCAGCAGTTACTCAGGGGGGACTGAAGCTTTCTTT. This encodes CASSYSGGTEAFF. J is TRBJ1-1 and V is TRBV6-5; TRBD1 might be the D (6 bases). Germline CDR1 and CDR2: MNHEY and SVGAGI. Deletions cut 0 bases from V and 5 bases from J, with 7 bases between. This CDR3 has 13 residues.

V gene TRBV4-1 combines with J gene TRBJ2-1; D could derive from TRBD1 or TRBD2 (5 bases each). CDR1 and CDR2 (germline): MGHRA, YSYEKL. This CDR3 contains 15 residues. Trimming shortened V by 1 base and J by 5 bases, and 12 bases separated the two germline ends. The CDR3 region is CASSQVGTRDNEQFF. Here the CDR3 DNA reads TGCGCCAGCAGCCAAGTGGGGACCCGGGACAATGAGCAGTTCTTC.

There are many counts of this clonotype. The chain has TRBV6-1 and TRBJ1-1; D ambiguous. V shed 6 bases and J shed 1 base, with 12 bases lying between them. This CDR3 contains 14 residues. CDR1 is MNHNS, CDR2 SASEGT, per germline. The CDR3 nucleotides read TGTGCCAGCAGCCTCGGACGGACGAACACTGAAGCTTTCTTT. Protein sequence: CASSLGRTNTEAFF.

Ten or more counts support this clonotype. At one end, the junction sequence differs from germline, possibly due to a read error. The V call is TRBV12-3 or TRBV12-4, the J call TRBJ1-1; 8 positions agree with TRBD1. This CDR3 has 16 amino acids. CDR3 coding DNA: TGTGCCAGCAGTTCCAGGGGGACAGGCGAATACACTAAAGCTTTCTTT. This encodes CASSSRGTGEYTKAFF.